This T cell receptor beta chain was sequenced during a study of regulatory T cells in long-lasting Graves disease. Building of the TCR beta libraries involved iRepertoire HTBI primers and Arm-PCR of CDR3 regions. In the original analysis: Identification yielded 55 to 75 TRBV and under 15 TRBJ segments across samples. A single record per CDR3 protein comes from TCRdb applying MiXCR to the multiplex PCR reads. TCRdb, not the authors, supplied the V and J calls. The table lists some 490,000 distinct CDR3 sequences, around 11% of them singletons. This clonotype was found many times. An end of the junction differs from the germline gene, which may be a read error. This CDR3 spans 13 amino acids. The time point denotes: newly diagnosed GD, antithyroid drugs for less than 3 months. TCR sequences were obtained from RNA taken from PBMCs. From an endocrinology department in Xi'an, China, came the patients. These same data were also listed under a study on T cells in Graves' hyperthyroidism and ophthalmopathy. That report notes: A 13 V-J signature model discriminated ophthalmopathy versus stable hyperthyroidism.

The origin of this receptor is a young woman with Graves disease. The starting material was peripheral blood mononuclear cells (PBMCs), obtained at new diagnosis, from a patient treated with antithyroid drugs. The J gene is TRBJ2-1, the V gene TRBV12-3 or TRBV12-4, with D tentatively TRBD2 (6 bases). CDR3 nucleotide sequence: TGTGCCAGCAGCTTAGCGGTCTACAATGAGCAGTTCTTC. It encodes CASSLAVYNEQFF.